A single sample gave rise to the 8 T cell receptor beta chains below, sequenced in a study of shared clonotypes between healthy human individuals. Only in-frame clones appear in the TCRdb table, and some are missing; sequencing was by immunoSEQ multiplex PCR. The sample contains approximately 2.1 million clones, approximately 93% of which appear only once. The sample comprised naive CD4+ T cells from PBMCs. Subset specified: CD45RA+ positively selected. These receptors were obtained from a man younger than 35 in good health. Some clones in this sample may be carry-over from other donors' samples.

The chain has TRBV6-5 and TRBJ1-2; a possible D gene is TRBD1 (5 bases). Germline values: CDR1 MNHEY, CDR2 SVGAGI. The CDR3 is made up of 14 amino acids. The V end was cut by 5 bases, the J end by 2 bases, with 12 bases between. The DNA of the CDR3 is TGTGCCAGCAGTCGTACAGGCCTCAACTATGGCTACACCTTC. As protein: CASSRTGLNYGYTF.

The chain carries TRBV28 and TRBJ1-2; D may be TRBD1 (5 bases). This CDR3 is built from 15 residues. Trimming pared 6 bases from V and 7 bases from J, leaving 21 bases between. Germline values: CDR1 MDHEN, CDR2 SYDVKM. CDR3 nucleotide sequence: TGTGCCAGCAGCAAGGCCAGAGCGGGGGGAGGTGGCTACACCTTC. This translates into CASSKARAGGGGYTF.

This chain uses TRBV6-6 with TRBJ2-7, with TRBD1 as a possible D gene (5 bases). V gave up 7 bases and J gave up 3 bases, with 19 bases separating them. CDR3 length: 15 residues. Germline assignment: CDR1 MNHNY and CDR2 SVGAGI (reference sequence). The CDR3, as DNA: TGTGCCAGCAAAGGTGAGCAGGACACCGGCTACGAGCAGTACTTC. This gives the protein CASKGEQDTGYEQYF.

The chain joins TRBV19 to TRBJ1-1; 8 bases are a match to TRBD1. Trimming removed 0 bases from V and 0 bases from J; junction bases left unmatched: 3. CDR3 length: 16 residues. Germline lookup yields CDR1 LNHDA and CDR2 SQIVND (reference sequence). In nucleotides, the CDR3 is TGTGCCAGTAGTATAGAGCGGACAGGGATGAACACTGAAGCTTTCTTT. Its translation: CASSIERTGMNTEAFF.

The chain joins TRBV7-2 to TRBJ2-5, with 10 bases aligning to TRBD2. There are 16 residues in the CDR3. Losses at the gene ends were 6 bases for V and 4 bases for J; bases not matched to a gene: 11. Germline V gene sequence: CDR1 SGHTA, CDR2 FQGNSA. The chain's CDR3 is CASSPPRLAGIETQYF. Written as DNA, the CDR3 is TGTGCCAGCAGTCCACCCCGACTAGCGGGCATAGAGACCCAGTACTTC. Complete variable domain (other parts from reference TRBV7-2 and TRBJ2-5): GAGVSQSPSNKVTEKGKDVELRCDPISGHTALYWYRQSLGQGLEFLIYFQGNSAPDKSGLPSDRFSAERTGGSVSTLTIQRTQQEDSAVYLCASSPPRLAGIETQYFGPGTRLLVL.

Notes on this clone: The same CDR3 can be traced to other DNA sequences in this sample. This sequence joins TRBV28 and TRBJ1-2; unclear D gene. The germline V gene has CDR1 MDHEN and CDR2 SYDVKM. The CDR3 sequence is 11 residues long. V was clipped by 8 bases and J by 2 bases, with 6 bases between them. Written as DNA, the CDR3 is TGTGCCAGCCTGGGCAACTATGGCTACACCTTC. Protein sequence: CASLGNYGYTF.

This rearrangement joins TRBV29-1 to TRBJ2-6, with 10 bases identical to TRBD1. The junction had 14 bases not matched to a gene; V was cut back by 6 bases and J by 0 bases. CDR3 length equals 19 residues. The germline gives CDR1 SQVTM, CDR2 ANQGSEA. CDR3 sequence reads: CSVLQPGGQGNSGANVLTF. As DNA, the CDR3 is TGCAGCGTCCTCCAACCAGGGGGACAGGGGAACTCTGGGGCCAACGTCCTGACTTTC.

The CDR3 protein is CASSVLAGGPGNEQFF. CDR3 nucleotide sequence: TGTGCCAGCAGTGTACTAGCGGGAGGGCCGGGAAATGAGCAGTTCTTC. The rearrangement uses TRBV6-1 and TRBJ2-1; the match to TRBD2 covers 13 bases. The CDR3 has 16 residues. V trimming: 4 bases; J trimming: 7 bases; junction bases outside the gene matches: 7. Per the germline V gene, CDR1 is MNHNS and CDR2 is SASEGT.